The TCR beta chain under discussion was sequenced for a study of vaccination effects on CD4 cells after COVID-19. At the level of the study: Two-dose BNT162b2 or mRNA-1273 vaccination was given to participants. The study's findings and limits: Whether induced by infection or by vaccine, clones showed marked clonal contraction late after vaccination.

Some clones are missing from TCRdb's copy, which holds only in-frame ones; the method was immunoSEQ multiplex PCR. The repertoire holds approximately 30,000 clones, with roughly 70% as singletons. This clone was counted between two and nine times. Its antigen is as yet unknown. The ends were cut back, 4 bases at V and 5 bases at J, with 14 bases in the middle. The CDR3 has 14 residues. Germline CDR1 MGHRA, CDR2 YSYEKL. Antigen-specific CD4+ T cells were first expanded with viral peptide pools by the ViraFEST assay and only then sequenced. Isolating CD4+ T cells followed approximately ten days of culture. No vaccinee had earlier SARS-CoV-2 infection, and nucleocapsid antibodies were negative. On both days 3 and 7, half of the culture medium was replaced with IL-2 medium.

The receptor's source is a human donor who received a COVID-19 vaccine. Sequencing used CD4+ T cells from PBMCs cultured with HCoV-NL63 spike peptides, obtained before COVID-19 vaccination. This sequence joins TRBV4-1 and TRBJ1-1; D is undetermined. CDR3 region: CASSRDGVGTEAFF. CDR3 sequence (DNA): TGCGCCAGCAGCCGGGATGGGGTTGGAACTGAAGCTTTCTTT.